The T cell receptor (beta chain) described here comes from a study of cytomegalovirus exposure and HLA in healthy donors. Healthy bone marrow donors supplied every sample. When sampled, the donors appeared nominally healthy, though they likely had unrecorded immune exposures. The PCR was carried out with 60 Vbeta primers and 13 Jbeta primers. Method: immunoSEQ multiplex PCR; TCRdb's copy keeps in-frame clones and lacks some. The table shows 130,000 or so clones, with 60% to 80% occurring only once. Points from the study as a whole: Using a false discovery rate of 0.05, a later analysis showed that around 16,000 TCR beta sequences were associated with HLA alleles. Investigators reported approximately 150 TCR beta chains as tied to cytomegalovirus.

On this clone itself: Antigen specificity is unknown.

The V end lost 0 bases, the J end lost 3 bases, and 7 bases lay between the germline ends. Germline V CDR1 and CDR2: SGHRS, YFSETQ. This CDR3 is 13 amino acids long. What was sequenced was PBMCs. This TCR derives from a woman aged 55-69 years in good health and CMV-seronegative. V is TRBV5-1 and J is TRBJ2-7, with TRBD2 as a possible D gene (6 bases). The CDR3 DNA reads as TGCGCCAGCAGCTTGGAGACTAGCTACGAGCAGTACTTC. Protein sequence: CASSLETSYEQYF.